These 12 T cell receptor beta chains were sequenced from one sample in a study of cytomegalovirus exposure and HLA in healthy donors. The PCR was carried out with 60 Vbeta primers and 13 Jbeta primers. The assay was immunoSEQ multiplex PCR, and TCRdb's table has in-frame clones only and misses some. This sample lists some 130,000 clones; its ten largest clones have around 1.6%. Input material: PBMCs. The receptors shown here come from a middle-aged woman in good health and CMV-seropositive.

The chain joins TRBV7-2 to TRBJ1-2, with 11 bases that match TRBD1. CDR1 SGHTA and CDR2 FQGNSA come from the germline V gene. This CDR3 contains 15 residues. V lost 5 bases to trimming and J lost 6 bases; unmatched junction nucleotides: 8. The CDR3 here is CASSPRTGGSDGYTF. The DNA of the CDR3 is TGTGCCAGCAGCCCACGGACAGGGGGCAGCGATGGCTACACCTTC.

The chain combines TRBV7-9 with TRBJ1-5; 8 bases match TRBD1. V shed 2 bases and J 0 bases; nucleotides not matched to a gene: 9. Germline V gives CDR1 SEHNR, CDR2 FQNEAQ (reference sequence). This CDR3 is 18 amino acids long. CDR3 residues: CASSLSGTGIYSNQPQHF. CDR3 nucleotides: TGTGCCAGCAGCTTATCCGGGACAGGCATTTATAGCAATCAGCCCCAGCATTTT.

The chain joins TRBV15 to TRBJ2-3, with 10 nucleotides matching TRBD1. The V segment lost 0 bases and the J segment 6 bases; nucleotides outside the gene matches: 3. Looked up from germline, CDR1 is LNHNV and CDR2 is YYDKDF (reference sequence). This CDR3 has 15 residues. CDR3 region: CATSRDGTGADTQYF. The CDR3 DNA reads TGTGCCACCAGCAGAGATGGGACAGGGGCCGATACGCAGTATTTT.

This sequence joins TRBV4-1 and TRBJ1-2; 9 bases agree with TRBD1. The CDR3 is made up of 15 amino acids. V shed 4 bases, J shed 5 bases, and the junction held 8 bases outside the gene matches. CDR1 is MGHRA and CDR2 is YSYEKL in the germline V gene. As DNA, the CDR3 is TGCGCCAGCAGCCTGGGACAGGGCTCTCCTTATGGCTACACCTTC. It specifies CASSLGQGSPYGYTF.

V gene TRBV29-1 combines with J gene TRBJ2-1; no firm D call. The CDR3 totals 12 residues. From germline, CDR1 is SQVTM and CDR2 ANQGSEA. V dropped 4 bases and J dropped 3 bases, with 7 bases sitting between them. The CDR3 is CSVGSGYNEQFF. The DNA for the CDR3 is TGCAGCGTTGGATCGGGCTACAATGAGCAGTTCTTC.

V is TRBV25-1 and J is TRBJ1-2, with 7 bases fitting TRBD1. The CDR3 is made up of 18 amino acids. V shed 2 bases, J shed 8 bases, and the junction held 20 bases outside the gene matches. Germline values: CDR1 MGHDK, CDR2 SYGVNS. The CDR3 DNA follows: TGTGCCAGCAGTGAAGAGTCCACCGGCAGGGGGAAATTAACGGGCTACACCTTC. Amino acids: CASSEESTGRGKLTGYTF.

This chain uses TRBV10-3 with TRBJ2-1, with 8 bases matching TRBD2. Germline V lookup: CDR1 ENHRY, CDR2 SYGVKD. The CDR3 has 15 residues. The J segment lost 5 bases and the V segment lost 4 bases, leaving 7 bases of the junction unmatched. The CDR3 loop reads CAISGVLAVNNEQFF. The CDR3 nucleotides are TGTGCCATCAGTGGAGTACTAGCGGTAAACAATGAGCAGTTCTTC.

This chain links TRBV19 with TRBJ2-5; perhaps TRBD1 as D (6 bases). Trimming took 5 bases from V and 3 from J, leaving 19 bases between them. CDR1 is LNHDA and CDR2 is SQIVND in the germline V gene (reference sequence). The CDR3 loop spans 16 amino acids. The CDR3 loop is CASSFGGLQEKETQYF. CDR3 coding DNA: TGTGCCAGTAGTTTTGGGGGCCTACAAGAAAAAGAGACCCAGTACTTC. The whole variable domain, remainder taken from reference TRBV19 and TRBJ2-5, is DGGITQSPKYLFRKEGQNVTLSCEQNLNHDAMYWYRQDPGQGLRLIYYSQIVNDFQKGDIAEGYSVSREKKESFPLTVTSAQKNPTAFYLCASSFGGLQEKETQYFGPGTRLLVL.

Here the CDR3 reads CASSSGTTYEQYF. The CDR3 DNA reads TGTGCCAGCTCGAGCGGAACTACCTACGAGCAGTACTTC. The J gene is TRBJ2-7, the V gene TRBV18; weak D call: TRBD2 (5 bases). The V gene lost 6 bases and the J gene lost 2 bases, with 11 bases spanning the gap. CDR1 is KGHSH and CDR2 is LQKENI in the germline V gene. CDR3 length: 13 amino acids.

This rearrangement joins TRBV20-1 to TRBJ1-1; no clear D gene. CDR1 and CDR2 (germline): DFQATT, SNEGSKA (reference sequence). The CDR3 runs 11 residues. V was pared by 4 bases and J by 4 bases, with 7 bases between. CDR3 sequence (DNA): TGCAGTGCTAAACAGAGCACTGAAGCTTTCTTT. It encodes CSAKQSTEAFF.

The chain combines TRBV10-3 with TRBJ2-7; 9 positions match TRBD2. Germline assignment: CDR1 ENHRY and CDR2 SYGVKD. The CDR3 runs to 15 residues. The J segment lost 5 bases and the V segment lost 4 bases, leaving 9 bases of the junction unmatched. The CDR3 loop is CAISAVGGRANEQYF. CDR3 DNA: TGTGCCATCAGTGCGGTGGGCGGGAGGGCAAACGAGCAGTACTTC.

The gene calls are TRBV6-5 and TRBJ2-7; a weak D match, TRBD1 (6 bases). In germline, CDR1 is MNHEY, CDR2 SVGAGI. The V and J ends lost 2 bases and 5 bases respectively, with 16 bases between them. The CDR3 is 15 residues long. DNA of the CDR3: TGTGCCAGCAGTTACATCAGGGGTGTCAGGAACGAGCAGTACTTC. This encodes CASSYIRGVRNEQYF.